A selection of T cell receptor beta chains follows, all from one sample in a study of T cells in localized non-small cell lung cancer. The data were produced by immunoSEQ multiplex PCR, yet TCRdb's version contains in-frame clones alone and is incomplete. The sample shows around 29,000 clones, approximately 80% of them seen only once. The starting material was peripheral blood, obtained before any cancer treatment. Receptors were obtained from a male donor older than 55 with stage II squamous cell lung carcinoma. The conserved cysteine and the conserved F or W are not part of the CDR3 here.

V,CDR3
TRBV15,ATSRQLGVTEAF
TRBV5-1,ASSLSEGNEKLF
TRBV15,ATKTGKAMNTEAF
TRBV18,ASLGTPGDTEAF
TRBV11-3,ASSPPVSEETQY
TRBV5-8,ASSSKDGYEQY
TRBV7-9,ASSPDGLLITEQF
TRBV2,ASSDPRNFEQF
TRBV6-5,ASRGRTGNTEAF
TRBV7-9,ASTQLSGGTGELF
TRBV5-1,ASSLSLAGVKNNEQF
TRBV19,ASWSQGRDEKLF
TRBV7-2,ASSYLAGGVYEQY
TRBV2,ASSEGPGYGYT
TRBV10-3,AISEGETRGTQY
TRBV18,ASSPRGRIEAF
TRBV2,ASSERTSGRSYNEQF
TRBV18,ASSPRRDGPNEQF
TRBV6-1,ASSVHSDGTDTQY
TRBV20-1,SARGGYEQY
TRBV6-5,ASSASGSTDTQY
TRBV5-1,ASSPGTSGRIASNEQF
TRBV30,AWSYVGGFGYT
TRBV10-3,AISESRGYSYEQY
TRBV10-3,AIREAGANQPQH
TRBV5-6,ASSENPGAKNIQY
TRBV29-1,SVGGGLAGGYEQY
TRBV6-1,ASSAHPPNTEAF
TRBV18,ASSRGSPTNEKLF
TRBV5-1,ASSQVPQETQY
TRBV7-9,ASRQTGASYGYT
TRBV10-2,ASSELQGSGYT
TRBV27,ASSSLPGHYEQY
TRBV7-2,ASSSDISEAF
TRBV5-1,ASSDLKVRGNTGELF
TRBV19,ASRQARNTEAF
TRBV9,ASSSQGSPSYNEQF
TRBV5-5,ASSWDRRNTGELF
TRBV5-6,ASSTDYEQY
TRBV7-9,ASSYRQGPAF
TRBV18,ASSPRQASTDTQY
TRBV6-5,ASIGLHGAYNEQF
TRBV5-1,ASSRDRGVTTNEKLF
TRBV11-2,ASRLDLSLQNTEAF
TRBV6-5,ASSYFTGELF
TRBV7-8,ASSLQWEQY
TRBV10-1,ASSANTGELF
TRBV5-1,ASSVGGTSGYNEQF
TRBV5-4,ASSRGETTADLEQF
TRBV5-4,ASSLGLAGARLNNEQF